Below are 25 T cell receptor beta chains sequenced from a single sample in a study of cytomegalovirus exposure and HLA in healthy donors. The study ran its PCR with 60 Vbeta and 13 Jbeta primers. Sequenced by immunoSEQ multiplex PCR; TCRdb stores in-frame clones only, minus some. The sample lists more than 90,000 clones, more than 60% occurring once. Sample: PBMCs. Every receptor here comes from a human donor in good health.

The chain recombines TRBV28 with TRBJ2-6; D ambiguous. The CDR3 length is 15 residues. Germline-derived CDR1 and CDR2 are MDHEN and SYDVKM. The V end lost 8 bases, the J end lost 0 bases, and 11 bases lay between the germline ends. CDR3 sequence (DNA): TGTGCCAGCCGACACGACCTCTCTGGGGCCAACGTCCTGACTTTC. Its protein is CASRHDLSGANVLTF.

The CDR3 spells CASSQVGRGALEKLFF. The DNA for the CDR3 is TGCGCCAGCAGCCAAGTGGGTCGCGGGGCTCTCGAAAAACTGTTTTTT. The chain recombines TRBV4-1 with TRBJ1-4; possible D gene TRBD1, 5 bases. From germline, CDR1 is MGHRA and CDR2 YSYEKL. V lost 1 base and J 8 bases, leaving 17 bases between the germline ends. CDR3 length equals 16 residues.

The chain has TRBV5-6 and TRBJ1-5; tentative D call: TRBD1 (5 bases). Germline V gene sequence: CDR1 SGHDT, CDR2 YYEEEE. The CDR3 contains 17 residues. Trimming took off 7 bases at V and 4 bases at J, with 24 bases between the two ends. Here the CDR3 DNA reads TGTGCCAGCTACTCCTGGGGGGTGCGCGCGACGAATCAGCCCCAGCATTTT. It yields the protein CASYSWGVRATNQPQHF. The full variable domain, in which reference TRBV5-6 and TRBJ1-5 provide the parts outside the CDR3, is DAGVTQSPTHLIKTRGQQVTLRCSPKSGHDTVSWYQQALGQGPQFIFQYYEEEERQRGNFPDRFSGHQFPNYSSELNVNALLLGDSALYLCASYSWGVRATNQPQHFGDGTRLSIL.

This CDR3 is CASSWGQGNQPQHF. In nucleotides, the CDR3 is TGTGCCAGCAGCTGGGGACAGGGAAACCAGCCCCAGCATTTT. The J gene is TRBJ1-5, the V gene TRBV5-5; 9 nucleotides agree with TRBD1. V was clipped by 3 bases and J by 7 bases; unmatched bases: 5. The V gene's germline CDR1 is SGHKS and CDR2 YYEKEE (reference sequence). There are 14 residues in the CDR3. The variable domain in full, with the rest retrieved from reference TRBV5-5 and TRBJ1-5, is DAGVTQSPTHLIKTRGQQVTLRCSPISGHKSVSWYQQVLGQGPQFIFQYYEKEERGRGNFPDRFSARQFPNYSSELNVNALLLGDSALYLCASSWGQGNQPQHFGDGTRLSIL.

V and J are TRBV27 and TRBJ2-7; maybe TRBD2 (5 bases). Deletions cut 6 bases from V and 4 bases from J, with 16 bases between. The CDR3 runs 14 residues. Germline lookup yields CDR1 MNHEY and CDR2 SMNVEV (reference sequence). CDR3: CASRLMRVGYEQYF. CDR3 in DNA: TGTGCCAGCAGATTGATGCGGGTGGGTTACGAGCAGTACTTC.

V is TRBV2 and J is TRBJ2-1; 12 bases are shared with TRBD2. From germline, CDR1 is SNHLY and CDR2 FYNNEI. Germline trimming cut 6 bases from V and 6 bases from J; bases unmatched to any gene: 6. The CDR3 is made up of 15 amino acids. The CDR3 here is CASRTRTSGTNEQFF. The CDR3 region has the DNA TGTGCCAGCAGGACAAGGACTAGCGGGACCAATGAGCAGTTCTTC.

This clone has only a few counts. This chain links TRBV25-1 with TRBJ2-2; no clear D gene. V dropped 5 bases and J dropped 2 bases, with 9 bases sitting between them. In germline, CDR1 is MGHDK, CDR2 SYGVNS. The CDR3 has 14 amino acids. The chain's CDR3 is CASSLGRNTGELFF. The CDR3 bases are TGTGCCAGCAGTTTGGGCAGAAACACCGGGGAGCTGTTTTTT.

The chain joins TRBV5-1 to TRBJ2-7, with 7 bases aligning to TRBD1. CDR1 is SGHRS, CDR2 YFSETQ, per germline. The ends lost 5 bases at V and 3 bases at J; junction bases unmatched: 8. The CDR3 covers 14 residues. The chain's CDR3 is CASSLRDSLYEQYF. CDR3 DNA: TGCGCCAGCAGTCTCCGGGACAGTCTCTACGAGCAGTACTTC.

This rearrangement joins TRBV5-4 to TRBJ2-2, with 9 bases lining up with TRBD2. Unmatched junction bases numbered 17, after V lost 4 bases and J lost 7 bases. The CDR3 is 18 amino acids. From germline, CDR1 is SGHNT and CDR2 YYREEE (reference sequence). CDR3 coding DNA: TGTGCCAGCAGCCTCCCCGGTGGCGGGAGGGCCCCCGGCGGGGAGCTGTTTTTT. Translated, it gives CASSLPGGGRAPGGELFF.

The CDR3 sequence is CASNSRNTGELFF. DNA of the CDR3: TGCGCCAGCAATAGTCGAAACACCGGGGAGCTGTTTTTT. This chain joins TRBV10-1 and TRBJ2-2; D call uncertain. Trimming cost V 7 bases and J 2 bases, with 8 bases left between them. The CDR3 sequence is 13 residues long. Germline lookup yields CDR1 WNHNN and CDR2 SYGVQD (reference sequence).

The V call is TRBV10-1, the J call TRBJ2-7, with D perhaps TRBD2 (5 bases). CDR1 WNHNN and CDR2 SYGVQD come from the germline V gene (reference sequence). This CDR3 comprises 13 residues. V lost 5 bases to trimming and J lost 4 bases, with 12 bases between them. The CDR3 region has the DNA TGCGCCAGCAGTAGCGGTATTTCATACGAGCAGTACTTC. Protein sequence: CASSSGISYEQYF.

The CDR3 region has the DNA TGTGCCACCAGCAGAGAGTCAGGGAGGGACCATGGCTACACCTTC. It translates to CATSRESGRDHGYTF. The chain is built from TRBV15 and TRBJ1-2; TRBD1 might be the D (5 bases). Trimming left V 0 bases short and J 6 bases short, with 14 bases between. The CDR3 has 15 residues. CDR1 is LNHNV and CDR2 is YYDKDF in the germline V gene (reference sequence).

This clone was seen only once. The chain carries TRBV9 and TRBJ1-1; no clear D gene. The V end lost 0 bases, the J end lost 1 base, and 10 bases lay between the germline ends. Germline V CDR1 and CDR2: SGDLS, YYNGEE. The CDR3 loop spans 15 amino acids. This CDR3 is CASSVEGRGNTEAFF. CDR3 nucleotide sequence: TGTGCCAGCAGCGTAGAAGGTCGGGGGAACACTGAAGCTTTCTTT.

V gene TRBV6-5 combines with J gene TRBJ1-2; TRBD1 might be the D (5 bases). The CDR3 is 15 residues long. Deletions cut 4 bases from V and 5 bases from J, with 17 bases between. Germline CDR1 and CDR2: MNHEY and SVGAGI. The CDR3 reads CASSLTESAIYGYTF. The CDR3, as DNA: TGTGCCAGCAGTTTGACAGAATCCGCCATTTATGGCTACACCTTC.

This rearrangement joins TRBV30 to TRBJ1-3, with unresolved D. CDR1 is GTSNPN and CDR2 is SVGIG in the germline V gene (reference sequence). CDR3 length: 14 amino acids. Trimming cost V 3 bases and J 3 bases, with 12 bases left between them. The CDR3 DNA follows: TGTGCCTGGAGCATAGCCATCGGTGGAAACACCATATATTTT. It encodes CAWSIAIGGNTIYF.

The chain has TRBV6-5 and TRBJ1-5; TRBD1 is a possible D gene (5 bases). Trimming took 2 bases from V and 2 from J, leaving 7 bases between them. The CDR3 covers 14 residues. Germline V gives CDR1 MNHEY, CDR2 SVGAGI. The CDR3 loop is CASSYGAGNQPQHF. The CDR3 DNA sequence: TGTGCCAGCAGTTACGGGGCGGGCAATCAGCCCCAGCATTTT.

This CDR3 reads CASSEAHTHYGYTF. CDR3 coding DNA: TGCGCCAGCAGTGAGGCACATACCCACTATGGCTACACCTTC. The chain links TRBV10-2 to TRBJ1-2; D not certain. The CDR3 loop spans 14 amino acids. Germline V gives CDR1 WSHSY, CDR2 SAAADI. V lost 2 bases and J lost 3, with 10 bases in between.

V and J are TRBV28 and TRBJ1-2, with 8 bases fitting TRBD1. The CDR3 is made up of 14 amino acids. Trimming at V came to 3 bases and at J to 9 bases, leaving 9 bases not matched to a gene. The germline gives CDR1 MDHEN, CDR2 SYDVKM. CDR3 residues: CASSLLGQGSRYTF. For the CDR3, the DNA is TGTGCCAGCAGTTTGCTCGGACAGGGTAGTCGCTACACCTTC.

This clone was counted only a few times. The chain carries TRBV25-1 and TRBJ1-4, with D perhaps matching TRBD1 (5 bases). The V gene's germline CDR1 is MGHDK and CDR2 SYGVNS. This CDR3 has 15 amino acids. V was cut by 1 base and J by 7 bases, with 13 bases left in between. The CDR3 bases are TGTGCCAGCAGTGAATGGGGCGGGGTGGGTGAAAAACTGTTTTTT. Encoded protein: CASSEWGGVGEKLFF. Together with reference TRBV25-1 and TRBJ1-4, the CDR3 gives the full variable domain: EADIYQTPRYLVIGTGKKITLECSQTMGHDKMYWYQQDPGMELHLIHYSYGVNSTEKGDLSSESTVSRIRTEHFPLTLESARPSHTSQYLCASSEWGGVGEKLFFGSGTQLSVL.

The chain couples TRBV11-2 to TRBJ1-1; D may be TRBD1 (5 bases). V lost 9 bases, J lost 1 base, and 12 bases lay in between. CDR1 SGHAT and CDR2 FQNNGV come from the germline V gene. The length of the CDR3 is 13 residues. The DNA for the CDR3 is TGTGCCAGAGCCCTCGGGGGGAACACTGAAGCTTTCTTT. As protein: CARALGGNTEAFF.

The chain combines TRBV9 with TRBJ2-3; D possibly matches TRBD1 or TRBD2 (9 bases each). The germline V and J ends were trimmed by 1 base and 3 bases, with 27 bases remaining between them. There are 20 residues in the CDR3. The V gene's germline CDR1 is SGDLS and CDR2 YYNGEE. DNA for the CDR3: TGTGCCAGCAGCGTATCCGGGACAGGGCAAGCGGGAGGTAGGACAGATACGCAGTATTTT. This encodes CASSVSGTGQAGGRTDTQYF.

This clone was found a few times. This sequence joins TRBV5-4 and TRBJ1-2; no clear D. Trimming took off 2 bases at V and 6 bases at J, with 11 bases between the two ends. CDR3 length: 13 amino acids. CDR1 is SGHNT, CDR2 YYREEE, per germline (reference sequence). The CDR3 coding sequence is TGTGCCAGCAGCTTACGGGGAAGGGATGGCTACACCTTC. Translating it yields CASSLRGRDGYTF.

V is TRBV5-8 and J is TRBJ1-4; 7 bases agree with TRBD1. With 4 bases clipped from V and 3 bases from J, the junction kept 6 bases outside the gene matches. CDR1 is SGHTS, CDR2 YDEGEE, per germline. This CDR3 comprises 15 residues. The CDR3 region is CASSRDRASNEKLFF. The CDR3 DNA reads TGTGCCAGCAGCCGTGACAGGGCTTCTAATGAAAAACTGTTTTTT.

This clone showed up just once. J is TRBJ2-1 and V is TRBV2; TRBD1 agrees at 8 bases. Germline assignment: CDR1 SNHLY and CDR2 FYNNEI. The CDR3 has 15 amino acids. V lost 2 bases, J lost 2 bases, and 2 bases stayed unmatched. CDR3 bases: TGTGCCAGCAGTGAACGGGACAGGCCCTACAATGAGCAGTTCTTC. Translating it yields CASSERDRPYNEQFF.

The gene calls are TRBV5-1 and TRBJ1-1, with 11 bases aligning to TRBD1. The germline gives CDR1 SGHRS, CDR2 YFSETQ. The length of the CDR3 is 14 residues. J gave up 8 bases and V 4 bases, and 7 bases lay outside the gene matches. CDR3 bases: TGCGCCAGCAGCAAAAAGGACAGGGGGCTAGAAGCTTTCTTT. This codes for CASSKKDRGLEAFF.